Presented here are 11 T cell receptor beta chains from one specimen sequenced in a study of blood T cell repertoires in COVID-19. The method was immunoSEQ multiplex PCR; TCRdb's version includes in-frame clones alone and lacks a portion of them. The sample yields about 83,000 clones, around 76% seen once. Sequencing was performed on peripheral blood. The receptors here all came from a woman older than 75 with active or convalescent COVID-19.

The chain recombines TRBV7-3 with TRBJ2-5; 9 bases match TRBD1. The junction had 11 bases not matched to a gene; V was cut back by 4 bases and J by 5 bases. Germline V gene sequence: CDR1 SGHTA, CDR2 FQGTGA. CDR3 length: 16 amino acids. The CDR3 DNA reads TGTGCCAGCAGCTGGTCCCGGACAGGGGTGGTGGAGACCCAGTACTTC. It encodes CASSWSRTGVVETQYF.

Worth noting for this clone: A much larger clone differs by one base, so this may be a read error. The CDR3 reads CSASTSYEQYF. The DNA for the CDR3 is TGCAGTGCTAGTACAAGCTACGAGCAGTACTTC. The J gene is TRBJ2-7, the V gene TRBV20-1; no firm D call. Germline assignment: CDR1 DFQATT and CDR2 SNEGSKA (reference sequence). The CDR3 consists of 11 residues. V was shortened by 3 bases and J by 3 bases, with 6 bases between the two germline ends.

This chain joins TRBV7-8 and TRBJ2-7, with 7 bases identical to TRBD1. Germline CDR1 is SGHVS and CDR2 is FQNEAQ. The CDR3 spans 13 residues. With V trimmed by 5 bases and J by 5 bases, 6 bases remained unmatched. The CDR3 is CASSLDRDHEQYF. The CDR3 DNA sequence: TGTGCCAGCAGCCTAGACAGGGACCACGAGCAGTACTTC.

The V call is TRBV4-3, the J call TRBJ1-4; 12 bases are a match to TRBD1. Unmatched junction bases numbered 4, after V lost 1 base and J lost 10 bases. Looked up from germline, CDR1 is LGHNA and CDR2 is YSLEER. This CDR3 region has 15 residues. CDR3 bases: TGCGCCAGCAGCCAAGCCGGGACAGGGGGCGTAAAACTGTTTTTT. This encodes CASSQAGTGGVKLFF.

The chain recombines TRBV11-2 with TRBJ2-5; TRBD2 is a possible D gene (5 bases). V was clipped by 3 bases and J by 2 bases, with 13 bases between them. There are 15 residues in the CDR3. Germline V CDR1 and CDR2: SGHAT, FQNNGV. The CDR3, as DNA: TGTGCCAGCAGCTTGTACGGAGCGGTACAAGAGACCCAGTACTTC. It yields the protein CASSLYGAVQETQYF. Looking up the rest from reference TRBV11-2 and TRBJ2-5 gives the full variable domain: EAGVAQSPRYKIIEKRQSVAFWCNPISGHATLYWYQQILGQGPKLLIQFQNNGVVDDSQLPKDRFSAERLKGVDSTLKIQPAKLEDSAVYLCASSLYGAVQETQYFGPGTRLLVL.

Concerning this clone itself: The same CDR3 arises from other DNA sequences in this sample as well. This rearrangement joins TRBV4-3 to TRBJ1-6; weak D call: TRBD1 (6 bases). Germline values: CDR1 LGHNA, CDR2 YSLEER. V gave up 0 bases and J gave up 8 bases, with 11 bases separating them. CDR3 length equals 15 residues. CDR3 protein: CASSQEAGADSPLHF. CDR3 bases: TGCGCCAGCAGCCAAGAGGCAGGGGCCGATTCACCCCTCCACTTT.

V gene TRBV24-1 combines with J gene TRBJ2-1; 12 bases agree with TRBD2. With 4 bases clipped from V and 8 bases from J, the junction kept 8 bases outside the gene matches. Looked up from germline, CDR1 is KGHDR and CDR2 is SFDVKD. The CDR3 runs 16 residues. In nucleotides, the CDR3 is TGTGCCACCAGTGAATCTCTAGCGGGGGGGCTTCATGAGCAGTTCTTC. The encoded protein is CATSESLAGGLHEQFF.

The rearrangement joins TRBV28 to TRBJ2-3, with D possibly TRBD2 on 6 matching bases. The V and J ends lost 2 bases and 4 bases respectively, with 22 bases between them. The CDR3 consists of 18 residues. From germline, CDR1 is MDHEN and CDR2 SYDVKM. As DNA, the CDR3 is TGTGCCAGCAGTTTAAGTGTGGGGGACTTCCGAGAGCCAGATACGCAGTATTTT. Encoded protein: CASSLSVGDFREPDTQYF.

The chain couples TRBV27 to TRBJ1-2; TRBD1 matches at 10 bases. Germline trimming cut 6 bases from V and 7 bases from J; bases unmatched to any gene: 5. Germline V gene data show CDR1 as MNHEY and CDR2 as SMNVEV (reference sequence). The CDR3 extends over 13 amino acids. CDR3 amino acids: CASSYDRGLGYTF. CDR3 DNA sequence: TGTGCCAGCAGCTACGACAGGGGGCTTGGCTACACCTTC.

The V gene is TRBV4-1, the J gene TRBJ2-1, with 11 bases matching TRBD2. The germline V gene has CDR1 MGHRA and CDR2 YSYEKL. Trimming took 3 bases from V and 3 from J; bases not matched to a gene: 10. CDR3 length: 18 residues. CDR3 nucleotides: TGCGCCAGCAGCCAGAGCAATTTGGGACTAGCGGACTACAATGAGCAGTTCTTC. Its protein product is CASSQSNLGLADYNEQFF.

This chain uses TRBV7-2 with TRBJ1-6, with 9 bases aligning to TRBD1. Trimming removed 5 bases from V and 4 bases from J; junction bases left unmatched: 0. CDR1 is SGHTA, CDR2 FQGNSA, per germline. CDR3 length: 14 residues. CDR3 sequence (DNA): TGTGCCAGCAGCGGACAGGGGTATAATTCACCCCTCCACTTT. This translates into CASSGQGYNSPLHF.